The clone carrying this T cell receptor beta chain was seen more than once but under ten times. The sample comes from a study of cytomegalovirus exposure and HLA in healthy donors. This cohort consisted of healthy bone marrow donors. V was shortened by 7 bases and J by 0 bases, with 10 bases between the two germline ends. This CDR3 is 14 amino acids long. The germline V gene encodes CDR1 MDHEN and CDR2 SYDVKM. The PCR employed 60 Vbeta primers together with 13 Jbeta primers. Sequenced by immunoSEQ multiplex PCR; TCRdb stores in-frame clones only, minus some. The sample contains fewer than 200,000 clones, 65% to 80% of which appear only once.

This clonotype was obtained from a woman between 40 and 50 years old in good health and CMV-seronegative. This chain joins TRBV28 and TRBJ1-3; D gene ambiguous. Sequencing was carried out using PBMCs. This CDR3 reads CASIEASSGNTIYF. The CDR3, as DNA: TGTGCCAGCATTGAGGCCAGCTCTGGAAACACCATATATTTT.